The TCR beta chain under discussion was sequenced for a study of regulatory T cells in long-lasting Graves disease. V lost 0 bases and J 2 bases, leaving 11 bases between the germline ends. Germline CDR1 SGDLS, CDR2 YYNGEE. This CDR3 comprises 15 residues. Building the TCR beta libraries relied on iRepertoire HTBI primers, and CDR3 regions underwent Arm-PCR. Via MiXCR, TCRdb re-called the multiplex PCR reads, giving one row per CDR3 protein. The table records about 440,000 distinct CDR3 sequences, 14% to 15% of them present only once. Specified time point: newly diagnosed GD, antithyroid drugs for less than 3 months. The TCR library used RNA extracted from PBMCs. The sample also formed part of further work on T cells in Graves' hyperthyroidism and ophthalmopathy.

This sample comprised peripheral blood mononuclear cells (PBMCs), obtained at new diagnosis, from a patient treated with antithyroid drugs. The TCR sequence derives from a woman aged 25 to 39 with Graves disease. This chain connects TRBV9 to TRBJ1-1; tentative D call: TRBD1 (6 bases). The CDR3 here is CASSVEGRGNTEAFF. The CDR3 DNA follows: TGTGCCAGCAGCGTAGAGGGCAGGGGAAACACTGAAGCTTTCTTT.